A single sample gave rise to the 26 T cell receptor beta chains below, sequenced in a study of CD8+CD57+ T cells in acquired aplastic anemia. Profiling that covered TCR beta VDJ and CDR3 relied on genomic DNA as its template. TCRdb processed the reads anew with MiXCR; each CDR3 protein has one entry. The data show 110,000 or so distinct CDR3 sequences, 45% to 60% seen once. Selection for sequencing was limited to patients who had shown CD8+CD57+ cell expansion by flow cytometry. Material: sorted CD4+, CD8+, or CD8+CD57+ T cells (not recorded which) from PBMCs. The receptors shown here come from a human donor with aplastic anemia.

The gene calls are TRBV19 and TRBJ2-2; 7 positions agree with TRBD1. In germline, CDR1 is LNHDA, CDR2 SQIVND (reference sequence). Losses at the gene ends were 7 bases for V and 3 bases for J; bases not matched to a gene: 8. The CDR3 covers 15 residues. CDR3 sequence (DNA): TGTGCCAGTAAAGGTGACAGGGTCGACACCGGGGAGCTGTTTTTT. Translation: CASKGDRVDTGELFF.

As for this clonotype: This CDR3 fails to terminate in the conserved phenylalanine or tryptophan, so it likely reflects a read error. The chain is built from TRBV6-5 and TRBJ2-7; 7 bases agree with TRBD2. Germline CDR1 MNHEY, CDR2 SVGAGI. The V segment lost 2 bases and the J segment 1 base; nucleotides outside the gene matches: 2. The CDR3 extends over 14 amino acids. CDR3: CASSYGGGSYEQYI. Written as DNA, the CDR3 is TGTGCCAGCAGTTACGGGGGAGGGTCCTACGAGCAGTACATC.

The chain recombines TRBV11-2 with TRBJ2-3; D is uncertain. The length of the CDR3 is 15 residues. Trimming took off 2 bases at V and 0 bases at J, with 9 bases between the two ends. The germline V gene has CDR1 SGHAT and CDR2 FQNNGV. The CDR3 protein is CASSLLGWSTDTQYF. The CDR3 DNA sequence: TGTGCCAGCAGCTTATTGGGGTGGAGCACAGATACGCAGTATTTT.

The chain uses TRBV5-1 and TRBJ2-1, with 8 nucleotides matching TRBD1. This CDR3 comprises 16 residues. Germline V gene lookup returns CDR1 SGHRS and CDR2 YFSETQ. Trimming at V came to 0 bases and at J to 8 bases, leaving 10 bases not matched to a gene. CDR3 coding DNA: TGCGCCAGCAGCTTGGGCTGGGGACAGGTTTCGGATGAGCAGTTCTTC. It encodes CASSLGWGQVSDEQFF.

This clonotype was counted a few times. The chain links TRBV24-1 to TRBJ1-2, with D unclear. Germline CDR1 and CDR2: KGHDR and SFDVKD. V lost 4 bases and J lost 0, with 5 bases in between. This CDR3 comprises 13 residues. CDR3 nucleotide sequence: TGTGCCACCAGTGAAGGGACTAACTATGGCTACACCTTC. It yields the protein CATSEGTNYGYTF.

This clonotype came up once. The rearrangement links TRBV15 to TRBJ2-7; no clear D gene. The CDR3 is 14 amino acids. The germline V and J ends were trimmed by 0 bases and 2 bases, with 8 bases remaining between them. Germline V lookup: CDR1 LNHNV, CDR2 YYDKDF (reference sequence). CDR3 DNA sequence: TGTGCCACCAGCAGAGAAGGCTTCACCTACGAGCAGTACTTC. It codes for CATSREGFTYEQYF.

The chain is built from TRBV12-3 or TRBV12-4 and TRBJ2-7, with 7 bases fitting TRBD1. Trimming removed 5 bases from V and 3 bases from J; junction bases left unmatched: 4. The CDR3 totals 13 residues. CDR3 protein: CASSSHRGYEQYF. CDR3 nucleotides: TGTGCCAGCAGTAGCCACAGGGGCTACGAGCAGTACTTC.

This clonotype was observed a handful of times. The CDR3 protein is CASSIGGGNTEAFF. The CDR3 DNA follows: TGTGCCAGTAGTATAGGAGGGGGCAACACTGAAGCTTTCTTT. V is TRBV19 and J is TRBJ1-1; 7 bases are a match to TRBD1. The V gene's germline CDR1 is LNHDA and CDR2 SQIVND (reference sequence). V was pared by 1 base and J by 2 bases, with 1 base of the junction left unmatched. The CDR3 is made up of 14 amino acids.

This chain links TRBV14 with TRBJ1-1; D is ambiguous. The CDR3 runs 15 residues. Germline CDR1 reads SGHDN; CDR2 reads FVKESK. Trimming cost V 1 base and J 4 bases, with 13 bases left between them. The DNA of the CDR3 is TGTGCCAGCAGCCAAGGTCCACAACCAACCACTGAAGCTTTCTTT. It is translated as CASSQGPQPTTEAFF.

The sample holds one count of this clonotype. V usage is TRBV5-1 and J usage is TRBJ2-3; D possibly corresponds to TRBD1 (5 bases). There are 15 residues in the CDR3. Germline values: CDR1 SGHRS, CDR2 YFSETQ. Between the trimmed V and J ends, which lost 4 bases and 5 bases, there was a span of 17 bases. The CDR3 nucleotides are TGCGCCAGCAGCGTGGACACTCAGCTCCGAGATACGCAGTATTTT. The encoded protein is CASSVDTQLRDTQYF.

The chain has TRBV5-1 and TRBJ2-5; TRBD2 aligns across 14 bases. Trimming at V came to 4 bases and at J to 2 bases, leaving 7 bases not matched to a gene. The CDR3 extends over 17 amino acids. Germline CDR1 SGHRS, CDR2 YFSETQ. CDR3: CASSPGLAGARQETQYF. CDR3 DNA sequence: TGCGCCAGCAGCCCGGGACTAGCGGGGGCCCGACAAGAGACCCAGTACTTC.

The V call is TRBV5-1, the J call TRBJ2-5, with 8 bases lining up with TRBD1. The germline CDR1 and CDR2 sequences are SGHRS and YFSETQ. The trim removed 5 bases at V and 1 base at J, leaving 7 bases unmatched. The CDR3 consists of 15 residues. Written as DNA, the CDR3 is TGCGCCAGCAGGGGGCAGGGACAGGTCCAAGAGACCCAGTACTTC. Its protein product is CASRGQGQVQETQYF.

The CDR3 sequence: CSARDQPGPSSNYGYTF. The DNA for the CDR3 is TGCAGTGCTAGAGATCAACCGGGACCTTCTTCTAACTATGGCTACACCTTC. The chain has TRBV20-1 and TRBJ1-2; tentatively, D is TRBD1 (5 bases). Per germline, CDR1 DFQATT and CDR2 SNEGSKA (reference sequence). CDR3 length: 17 residues. Trimming cost V 0 bases and J 0 bases, with 17 bases left between them.

This clonotype was detected only a few times. The chain recombines TRBV10-2 with TRBJ2-7; 7 bases fit TRBD1. V was clipped by 5 bases and J by 4 bases; unmatched bases: 2. The germline V gene encodes CDR1 WSHSY and CDR2 SAAADI. The CDR3 length is 12 residues. For the CDR3, the DNA is TGCGCCAGCAGTATACAGGGGTACGAGCAGTACTTC. Encoded protein: CASSIQGYEQYF.

This clonotype has only one observation. J is TRBJ2-2 and V is TRBV24-1; no clear D gene. Germline assignment: CDR1 KGHDR and CDR2 SFDVKD. V lost 8 bases to trimming and J lost 0 bases, with 12 bases between them. The CDR3 has 15 amino acids. CDR3 region: CATIRNRSNTGELFF. For the CDR3, the DNA is TGTGCCACCATTAGGAACAGATCGAACACCGGGGAGCTGTTTTTT.

The table lists this clonotype with a count of one. CDR3: CAIRDDGITEAFF. The CDR3 nucleotides read TGTGCCATAAGAGATGACGGAATCACTGAAGCTTTCTTT. V gene TRBV19 combines with J gene TRBJ1-1, with D hard to call. There are 13 residues in the CDR3. V lost 10 bases, J lost 4 bases, and 16 bases lay in between. From germline, CDR1 is LNHDA and CDR2 SQIVND (reference sequence).

Only a few counts were recorded for this clonotype. This chain connects TRBV10-3 to TRBJ1-1; 7 bases map to TRBD1. V was clipped by 7 bases and J by 1 base; unmatched bases: 9. CDR3 length: 15 amino acids. CDR1 and CDR2 from the germline V gene are ENHRY and SYGVKD. The CDR3 is CAITRQGVENTEAFF. CDR3 in DNA: TGTGCCATCACCAGACAGGGCGTCGAGAACACTGAAGCTTTCTTT.

A few counts support this clonotype. The J gene is TRBJ2-3, the V gene TRBV20-1; unclear D gene. Germline CDR1 is DFQATT and CDR2 is SNEGSKA (reference sequence). V was pared by 6 bases and J by 1 base, with 20 bases between. The CDR3 has 16 amino acids. The CDR3 nucleotides read TGCAGTGCCGAGAAGGGAAAGTGGCCCGGCACAGATACGCAGTATTTT. Protein: CSAEKGKWPGTDTQYF.

This clonotype was seen a single time. The J gene is TRBJ1-2, the V gene TRBV19; 9 bases align to TRBD1. Trimming at V came to 5 bases and at J to 7 bases, leaving 11 bases not matched to a gene. The germline V gene encodes CDR1 LNHDA and CDR2 SQIVND (reference sequence). The CDR3 extends over 15 amino acids. CDR3 residues: CASSDPGTGRIGYTF. In DNA, the CDR3 is TGTGCCAGTAGTGATCCGGGGACAGGGAGGATTGGCTACACCTTC.

The V and J genes are TRBV9 and TRBJ2-1; D is unresolved. The CDR3 runs 14 residues. The germline V gene encodes CDR1 SGDLS and CDR2 YYNGEE. Trimming shortened V by 0 bases and J by 7 bases, and 11 bases separated the two germline ends. The CDR3 sequence: CASSVGQAPNEQFF. The CDR3 DNA reads TGTGCCAGCAGCGTAGGGCAGGCTCCTAATGAGCAGTTCTTC.

This sequence joins TRBV19 and TRBJ1-2; TRBD1 matches 11 bases. V lost 6 bases and J lost 5; bases outside the gene matches: 5. CDR1 and CDR2 (germline): LNHDA, SQIVND (reference sequence). The CDR3 has 14 residues. The CDR3 sequence is CASSKGQGDYGYTF. CDR3 in DNA: TGTGCCAGTAGCAAGGGACAGGGGGATTATGGCTACACCTTC.

This chain joins TRBV27 and TRBJ1-2, with a tentative D call TRBD1 (5 bases). The CDR3 has 15 amino acids. Germline loops: CDR1 MNHEY, CDR2 SMNVEV (reference sequence). Trimming stripped 6 bases from V and 8 bases from J, with 22 bases between. CDR3 residues: CASSTGGNRGPGYTF. The CDR3 DNA follows: TGTGCCAGCAGCACCGGGGGGAATCGGGGTCCGGGCTACACCTTC.

This clonotype was detected once. The chain joins TRBV20-1 to TRBJ2-5, with TRBD2 matching over 7 bases. J lost 5 bases, V lost 1 base, and 4 bases had no gene match. The V gene's germline CDR1 is DFQATT and CDR2 SNEGSKA (reference sequence). This CDR3 comprises 13 residues. DNA for the CDR3: TGCAGTGCTAGAGCGGGGGGTCGGGAGACCCAGTACTTC. Translation gives CSARAGGRETQYF.

V and J are TRBV19 and TRBJ1-6; TRBD1 matches 10 bases. The CDR3 sequence is 15 residues long. J gave up 9 bases and V 5 bases, and 7 bases lay outside the gene matches. The V gene's germline CDR1 is LNHDA and CDR2 SQIVND (reference sequence). The CDR3 reads CASSPRTGGRSPLHF. In nucleotides, the CDR3 is TGTGCCAGTAGTCCACGGACAGGGGGACGTTCACCCCTCCACTTT.

To note about this clonotype: A junction boundary mismatches the germline segment, possibly from a read error. The genes are TRBV2 and TRBJ2-7; 8 bases map to TRBD1. The CDR3 has 14 residues. The germline V gene encodes CDR1 SNHLY and CDR2 FYNNEI. CDR3 nucleotides: TGTGCCAGCAGTGAACTCGGACAGGGTTACGTGCAGTACTTC. Protein sequence: CASSELGQGYVQYF.

CDR3 nucleotide sequence: TGTGCCAGTAGTATATCTCGACTGGAGGCAGATACGCAGTATTTT. Translating gives CASSISRLEADTQYF. The gene calls are TRBV19 and TRBJ2-3; TRBD2 is a possible D gene (5 bases). Trimming removed 2 bases from V and 4 bases from J, with 13 bases in between. The CDR3 contains 15 residues. Germline loops: CDR1 LNHDA, CDR2 SQIVND (reference sequence).